These 21 T cell receptor beta chains share one sample of origin, sequenced in a study of Graves' ophthalmopathy and Graves' hyperthyroidism. Amplification from RNA transcripts yielded the TCR beta CDR3 regions. The workflow started with a first-round RT-PCR run with HTBI primers and then moved on to a second-round multiplex PCR. Each CDR3 protein is one row after TCRdb ran MiXCR on the multiplex PCR reads. The sample has about 220,000 distinct CDR3 sequences; about 22% are singletons. Sample: peripheral blood. All receptors come from a woman in her 50s with Graves' ophthalmopathy.

This clonotype was recorded many times. The chain combines TRBV6-5 with TRBJ1-1, with TRBD1 as a possible D gene (5 bases). V shed 1 base and J shed 2 bases, with 14 bases lying between them. The CDR3 runs to 16 residues. Germline V gene lookup returns CDR1 MNHEY and CDR2 SVGAGI. In nucleotides, the CDR3 is TGTGCCAGCAGTTACTTGGGGCAACCCAAAAACACTGAAGCTTTCTTT. Its translation is CASSYLGQPKNTEAFF.

At least ten counts were recorded for this clonotype. The chain has TRBV6-5 and TRBJ1-2; D not certain. The germline gives CDR1 MNHEY, CDR2 SVGAGI. This CDR3 spans 12 amino acids. V shed 7 bases and J shed 5 bases, with 11 bases lying between them. The CDR3 nucleotides are TGTGCCAGCACCCGAGACTATTATGGCTACACCTTC. Amino acid sequence: CASTRDYYGYTF.

This clonotype was seen ten or more times. As DNA, the CDR3 is TGTGCCAGTAGTGCCAGGGACAGTAGCAATCAGCCCCAGCATTTT. This translates into CASSARDSSNQPQHF. This chain joins TRBV19 and TRBJ1-5; 7 positions agree with TRBD1. The V gene's germline CDR1 is LNHDA and CDR2 SQIVND (reference sequence). The CDR3 covers 15 residues. V lost 5 bases and J lost 0; bases outside the gene matches: 4.

V usage is TRBV9 and J usage is TRBJ2-5; no clear D gene. Trimming removed 4 bases from V and 0 bases from J, with 13 bases in between. The CDR3 is made up of 15 amino acids. CDR1 and CDR2 from the germline V gene are SGDLS and YYNGEE. The CDR3: CASSPRGTYQETQYF. The DNA for the CDR3 is TGTGCCAGCAGCCCTCGAGGAACGTACCAAGAGACCCAGTACTTC. Full variable domain (outside the CDR3, taken from reference TRBV9 and TRBJ2-5): DSGVTQTPKHLITATGQRVTLRCSPRSGDLSVYWYQQSLDQGLQFLIQYYNGEERAKGNILERFSAQQFPDLHSELNLSSLELGDSALYFCASSPRGTYQETQYFGPGTRLLVL.

This clonotype occurred many times. V gene TRBV24-1 combines with J gene TRBJ2-6; 9 bases match TRBD1. V shed 7 bases and J 2 bases; nucleotides not matched to a gene: 8. This CDR3 is built from 17 residues. Per the germline V gene, CDR1 is KGHDR and CDR2 is SFDVKD. The CDR3 here is CATRPGQGITGANVLTF. CDR3 in DNA: TGTGCCACCAGGCCGGGACAGGGTATAACTGGGGCCAACGTCCTGACTTTC.

The J gene is TRBJ1-1, the V gene TRBV12-3 or TRBV12-4; 7 nucleotides match TRBD1. CDR3 length equals 13 residues. The trim removed 5 bases at V and 4 bases at J, leaving 4 bases unmatched. CDR3 DNA sequence: TGTGCCAGCAGTAGACAGGGAACCACTGAAGCTTTCTTT. Its translation is CASSRQGTTEAFF.

V is TRBV20-1 and J is TRBJ2-7, with D possibly being TRBD2 (6 bases). From germline, CDR1 is DFQATT and CDR2 SNEGSKA (reference sequence). The CDR3 extends over 15 amino acids. The germline V and J ends were trimmed by 6 bases and 5 bases, with 23 bases remaining between them. The CDR3 nucleotides read TGCAGTGCAAATGGGGGGACGCGCATGTCCCACGAGCAGTACTTC. This codes for CSANGGTRMSHEQYF.

This clonotype was seen repeatedly, ten times or more. V and J are TRBV24-1 and TRBJ2-2; 12 bases are shared with TRBD2. The CDR3 runs to 17 residues. Trimming removed 5 bases from V and 3 bases from J; junction bases left unmatched: 6. Germline V gene sequence: CDR1 KGHDR, CDR2 SFDVKD. CDR3 nucleotide sequence: TGTGCCACCAGTGTTCGGACTAGCGGGATAGACACCGGGGAGCTGTTTTTT. This translates into CATSVRTSGIDTGELFF.

In this sample, this clonotype turned up many times. This chain connects TRBV20-1 to TRBJ2-2; TRBD2 agrees at 9 bases. The J segment lost 4 bases and the V segment lost 1 base, leaving 7 bases of the junction unmatched. Germline CDR1 DFQATT, CDR2 SNEGSKA (reference sequence). There are 16 residues in the CDR3. Here the CDR3 reads CSARAQAGGVTGELFF. In nucleotides, the CDR3 is TGCAGTGCTAGAGCCCAAGCGGGAGGAGTCACCGGGGAGCTGTTTTTT.

This clonotype was observed many times. V is TRBV19 and J is TRBJ1-1; D is possibly TRBD1 (6 bases). V lost 3 bases and J lost 8, with 13 bases in between. In germline, CDR1 is LNHDA, CDR2 SQIVND (reference sequence). The CDR3 is 13 residues long. CDR3: CASSMSSGTEAFF. The CDR3 coding sequence is TGTGCCAGTAGTATGTCTTCCGGGACAGAAGCTTTCTTT.

This chain uses TRBV10-3 with TRBJ1-3; no firm D call. The germline V gene has CDR1 ENHRY and CDR2 SYGVKD. The CDR3 length is 13 residues. V was clipped by 4 bases and J by 0 bases, with 4 bases between them. The DNA of the CDR3 is TGTGCCATCAGTGCGGGCTCTGGAAACACCATATATTTT. Translation gives CAISAGSGNTIYF.

This clonotype has a count of ten or more. V is TRBV20-1 and J is TRBJ2-7; D may be TRBD1 (6 bases). The CDR3 totals 14 residues. Germline assignment: CDR1 DFQATT and CDR2 SNEGSKA (reference sequence). The ends were cut back, 0 bases at V and 7 bases at J, with 16 bases in the middle. The CDR3 here is CSARDRGIGKEQYF. Written as DNA, the CDR3 is TGCAGTGCTAGAGACAGGGGTATAGGAAAAGAGCAGTACTTC.

V and J are TRBV6-1 and TRBJ1-1; D is undetermined. The CDR3 runs to 12 residues. Germline CDR1 MNHNS, CDR2 SASEGT. V was cut by 6 bases and J by 8 bases, with 13 bases left in between. The CDR3 is CASRGMLTEAFF. The CDR3 DNA reads TGTGCCAGCAGAGGGATGTTGACCGAAGCTTTCTTT.

This chain joins TRBV12-3 or TRBV12-4 and TRBJ1-1, with 7 bases lining up with TRBD1. Unmatched junction bases numbered 7, after V lost 6 bases and J lost 6 bases. The CDR3 runs to 13 residues. CDR3 protein: CASSSTGRSEAFF. The CDR3 DNA reads as TGTGCCAGCAGCTCGACAGGGAGGTCTGAAGCTTTCTTT.

V and J are TRBV6-1 and TRBJ2-6; the D is unclear. Looked up from germline, CDR1 is MNHNS and CDR2 is SASEGT. This CDR3 comprises 16 residues. V gave up 4 bases and J gave up 0 bases, with 10 bases separating them. The CDR3 bases are TGTGCCAGCAGTGTCAAAGGCGGCTCTGGGGCCAACGTCCTGACTTTC. Its translation: CASSVKGGSGANVLTF.

Ten or more counts support this clonotype. In nucleotides, the CDR3 is TGTGCCAGCAGCTTACTTCGACAGGGTAATTCACCCCTCCACTTT. This gives the protein CASSLLRQGNSPLHF. The chain uses TRBV7-9 and TRBJ1-6; the match to TRBD1 covers 7 bases. This CDR3 region has 15 residues. Trimming cost V 2 bases and J 6 bases; bases outside gene matches: 4. Germline CDR1 reads SEHNR; CDR2 reads FQNEAQ (reference sequence).

This clonotype was seen at least ten times. V and J are TRBV20-1 and TRBJ1-5, with D uncertain. This CDR3 has 13 residues. Trimming cost V 6 bases and J 0 bases, with 9 bases left between them. CDR1 DFQATT and CDR2 SNEGSKA come from the germline V gene (reference sequence). The CDR3 here is CSAESFSNQPQHF. The CDR3 bases are TGCAGTGCGGAATCCTTTAGCAATCAGCCCCAGCATTTT.

This clonotype was seen at least ten times. This chain joins TRBV19 and TRBJ1-1; 9 positions agree with TRBD1. The CDR3 length is 15 residues. V gave up 7 bases and J gave up 4 bases; unmatched junction bases: 10. CDR1 LNHDA and CDR2 SQIVND come from the germline V gene (reference sequence). The CDR3 sequence is CASNPQGARVTEAFF. CDR3 sequence (DNA): TGTGCCAGTAACCCACAGGGGGCGCGGGTCACTGAAGCTTTCTTT.

This clonotype showed up just a few times. This chain uses TRBV12-3 or TRBV12-4 with TRBJ2-7; 9 nucleotides match TRBD1. V lost 5 bases to trimming and J lost 2 bases; unmatched junction nucleotides: 4. The CDR3 covers 14 residues. The CDR3 nucleotides are TGTGCCAGCAGTCACGGGACAGGGACCTACGAGCAGTACTTC. Amino acids: CASSHGTGTYEQYF.

By its share, this clonotype is medium-sized. The chain is built from TRBV20-1 and TRBJ1-5; possible D gene TRBD1, 6 bases. Trimming left V 6 bases short and J 2 bases short, with 8 bases between. The CDR3 runs 12 residues. In germline, CDR1 is DFQATT, CDR2 SNEGSKA (reference sequence). CDR3 in DNA: TGCAGTGCCTGGACAGGCAATCAGCCCCAGCATTTT. Residues: CSAWTGNQPQHF.

In this sample, this clonotype turned up a few times. V and J are TRBV11-2 and TRBJ2-6, with 7 bases identical to TRBD1. The CDR3 runs to 17 residues. Germline V lookup: CDR1 SGHAT, CDR2 FQNNGV. J lost 0 bases, V lost 8 bases, and 10 bases had no gene match. The CDR3, as DNA: TGTGCCAGCCGCCGGGACAGTGCGGGCTCTGGGGCCAACGTCCTGACTTTC. Translated: CASRRDSAGSGANVLTF.